This T cell receptor (beta chain) is from a study of diagnostic markers for celiac disease (dated by TCRdb to the early 2020s). In the germline V gene, CDR1 corresponds to KGHDR and CDR2 to SFDVKD. The CDR3 goes from the cysteine to the phenylalanine over 15 residues. No coding sequence is recorded. No count is recorded, but by frequency this clonotype is hyperexpanded (1% or more). No antigen is known for it. Data came from an Illumina MiSeq. Reads reprocessed by TCRdb are summarized as one entry per CDR3 protein sequence, and DNA is absent. The sample table includes roughly 500 distinct CDR3 sequences. The ten biggest clones cover 25% to 35% of the sample.

This TCR came from a human donor. The chain links TRBV24-1 with TRBJ2-5; TCRdb's D call of TRBD1 is untestable without DNA. Sample: either unsorted cells or a sorted T cell fraction (not recorded which). The CDR3 corresponds to CATSDFNRGRETQYF.